This TCR beta chain was captured by sequencing in a study of cytomegalovirus exposure and HLA in healthy donors. Broader study findings: The study recorded 160 or so TCR beta chains that were cytomegalovirus-associated.

Comment on this clone: The antigen is undetermined.

The PCR contained 60 Vbeta and 13 Jbeta primers. The repertoire was sequenced with immunoSEQ multiplex PCR; TCRdb's copy has only in-frame clones and lacks some. The data show some 92,000 clones, around 75% seen once. Germline CDR1 is KGHSH and CDR2 is LQKENI. The CDR3 consists of 15 residues. V lost 2 bases, J lost 10 bases, and 18 bases lay in between. The V gene is TRBV18, the J gene TRBJ1-3; D remains unclear. The sequenced material came from PBMCs. This sequence originates from a man between 18 and 35 years old in good health and CMV-seropositive. Here the CDR3 reads CASSPGRTPGGTIYF. CDR3 sequence (DNA): TGTGCCAGCTCACCAGGACGGACTCCTGGAGGGACCATATATTTT.